This T cell receptor beta chain was sequenced during a study of blood T cell repertoires in COVID-19. About the study: COVID-19 samples, acute and convalescent, were from the United States, Italy and Spain. Sources were T cells, B-cell-depleted T cells, or PBMCs; the material itself was cDNA or gDNA.

Donors were grouped by their self-reported clinical history. Authors' processing steps: Amplified reference gene primers provided the basis for estimating nucleated cell counts. Repertoires were generated with immunoSEQ multiplex PCR, while TCRdb's copy carries only in-frame clones and drops some. The V and J calls and clone size are taken from that table; D and trimming were inferred from the DNA. The data show 150,000 to 200,000 clones, with over 75% seen just once and approximately 9% held by the top ten. Per the germline V gene, CDR1 is WSHSY and CDR2 is SAAADI. The germline V and J ends were trimmed by 2 bases and 1 base, with 9 bases remaining between them. The CDR3 covers 15 residues.

This TCR was sampled from a woman younger than 30 who had recovered from COVID-19. The chain employs TRBV10-2 and TRBJ1-5, with D perhaps TRBD1 (5 bases). The sample comprised PBMCs or T cells enriched from blood (not recorded which). CDR3 in DNA: TGCGCCAGCAGTGAGACCCCAGGGAGCAATCAGCCCCAGCATTTT. Translated: CASSETPGSNQPQHF.